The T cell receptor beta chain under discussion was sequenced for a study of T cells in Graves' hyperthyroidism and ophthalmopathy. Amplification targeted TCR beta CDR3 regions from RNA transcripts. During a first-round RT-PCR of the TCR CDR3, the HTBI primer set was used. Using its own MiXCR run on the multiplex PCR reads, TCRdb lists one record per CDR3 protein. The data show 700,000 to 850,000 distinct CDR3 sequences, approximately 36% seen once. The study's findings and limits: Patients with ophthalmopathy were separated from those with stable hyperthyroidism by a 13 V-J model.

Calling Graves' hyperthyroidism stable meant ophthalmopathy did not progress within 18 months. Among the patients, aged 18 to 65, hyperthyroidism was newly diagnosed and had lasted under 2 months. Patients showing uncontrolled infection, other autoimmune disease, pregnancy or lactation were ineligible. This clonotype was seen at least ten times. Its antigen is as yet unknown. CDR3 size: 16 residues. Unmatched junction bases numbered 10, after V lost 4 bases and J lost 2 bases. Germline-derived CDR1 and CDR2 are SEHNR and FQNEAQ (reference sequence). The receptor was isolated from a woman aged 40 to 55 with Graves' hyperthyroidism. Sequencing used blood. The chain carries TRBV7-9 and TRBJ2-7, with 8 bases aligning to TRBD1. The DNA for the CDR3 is TGTGCCAGCAGCTCCGAGGAGGGACAGGCGGCCTACGAGCAGTACTTC. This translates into CASSSEEGQAAYEQYF. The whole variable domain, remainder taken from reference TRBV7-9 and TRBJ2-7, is DTGVSQNPRHKITKRGQNVTFRCDPISEHNRLYWYRQTLGQGPEFLTYFQNEAQLEKSRLLSDRFSAERPKGSFSTLEIQRTEQGDSAMYLCASSSEEGQAAYEQYFGPGTRLTVT.